Below are 8 T cell receptor beta chains sequenced from a single sample in a study of regulatory T cells in long-lasting Graves disease. Indicated time point: newly diagnosed GD, antithyroid drugs for less than 3 months. RNA extracted from PBMCs served as the sequencing template. The authors built TCR beta libraries using iRepertoire HTBI primers and Arm-PCR of CDR3 regions. TCRdb ran MiXCR on the multiplex PCR reads and lists one entry per CDR3 protein. Of approximately 350,000 distinct CDR3 sequences in the sample, around 15% were seen once. This sample was also put to use in a study of T cells in Graves' hyperthyroidism and ophthalmopathy.

Material: peripheral blood mononuclear cells (PBMCs), obtained at new diagnosis, from a patient treated with antithyroid drugs. The origin of the receptors is a woman younger than 30 with Graves disease.

This clonotype was picked up many times. The V and J genes are TRBV29-1 and TRBJ2-7, with TRBD1 matching over 10 bases. The germline V gene encodes CDR1 SQVTM and CDR2 ANQGSEA. V shed 1 base, J shed 5 bases, and the junction held 8 bases outside the gene matches. The CDR3 has 15 amino acids. The CDR3 DNA follows: TGCAGCGTTGAAGCCTGGACAGGGGGGAGCGACGAGCAGTACTTC. Protein product: CSVEAWTGGSDEQYF.

The sample holds many counts of this clonotype. The chain joins TRBV11-2 to TRBJ1-3; D is unclear. Germline loops: CDR1 SGHAT, CDR2 FQNNGV. V was clipped by 0 bases and J by 0 bases, with 18 bases between them. The CDR3 is 19 residues long. This CDR3 reads CASSLDNWTPDPSGNTIYF. For the CDR3, the DNA is TGTGCCAGCAGCTTAGATAACTGGACTCCCGATCCCTCTGGAAACACCATATATTTT.

V and J are TRBV6-2 or TRBV6-3 and TRBJ2-3; D uncertain. Trimming pared 5 bases from V and 2 bases from J, leaving 17 bases between. Germline CDR1 MNHEY, CDR2 SVGEGT. This CDR3 spans 16 amino acids. CDR3: CASSETYATLTDTQYF. DNA for the CDR3: TGTGCCAGCAGTGAAACCTATGCCACGCTCACAGATACGCAGTATTTT.

This clonotype was observed at least ten times. The chain employs TRBV20-1 and TRBJ2-3; D gene unclear. V lost 1 base to trimming and J lost 2 bases, with 7 bases between them. CDR3 length equals 13 residues. Germline V gene lookup returns CDR1 DFQATT and CDR2 SNEGSKA (reference sequence). The CDR3: CSARGQPTDTQYF. In nucleotides, the CDR3 is TGCAGTGCTAGAGGTCAGCCCACAGATACGCAGTATTTT.

This clonotype was recorded many times. V and J are TRBV15 and TRBJ2-5; D perhaps matches TRBD2 (6 bases). V was clipped by 0 bases and J by 7 bases, with 12 bases between them. Germline V gene data show CDR1 as LNHNV and CDR2 as YYDKDF (reference sequence). CDR3 length equals 14 residues. The CDR3 DNA is TGTGCCACCAGCAGAGAAGGAGGGGTAGGGACCCAGTACTTC. Amino acid sequence: CATSREGGVGTQYF.

In its sample, this clonotype was seen many times. The chain uses TRBV30 and TRBJ2-3; 9 bases map to TRBD2. In germline, CDR1 is GTSNPN, CDR2 SVGIG (reference sequence). V dropped 0 bases and J dropped 4; count of bases not matched to a gene: 5. The CDR3 length is 15 residues. CDR3 residues: CAWSVLGGGADTQYF. CDR3 in DNA: TGTGCCTGGAGTGTACTTGGCGGGGGGGCAGATACGCAGTATTTT.

This clonotype was found many times. The chain has TRBV12-3 or TRBV12-4 and TRBJ2-7; TRBD2 matches 7 bases. CDR3 size: 14 residues. The trim removed 3 bases at V and 5 bases at J, leaving 7 bases unmatched. The CDR3 reads CASSFRWAGDEQYF. The CDR3 coding sequence is TGTGCCAGCAGTTTTCGTTGGGCGGGAGACGAGCAGTACTTC.

This clonotype was recorded at least ten times. The V call is TRBV30, the J call TRBJ1-6; TRBD1 might be the D (5 bases). V dropped 0 bases and J dropped 7 bases, with 13 bases sitting between them. Germline CDR1 reads GTSNPN; CDR2 reads SVGIG (reference sequence). CDR3 size: 15 residues. The CDR3 loop reads CAWSVLGRVNSPLHF. In DNA form, the CDR3 reads TGTGCCTGGAGTGTACTGGGACGGGTAAATTCACCCCTCCACTTT. Variable domain in full (rest from reference TRBV30 and TRBJ1-6): SQTIHQWPATLVQPVGSPLSLECTVEGTSNPNLYWYRQAAGRGLQLLFYSVGIGQISSEVPQNLSASRPQDRQFILSSKKLLLSDSGFYLCAWSVLGRVNSPLHFGNGTRLTVT.